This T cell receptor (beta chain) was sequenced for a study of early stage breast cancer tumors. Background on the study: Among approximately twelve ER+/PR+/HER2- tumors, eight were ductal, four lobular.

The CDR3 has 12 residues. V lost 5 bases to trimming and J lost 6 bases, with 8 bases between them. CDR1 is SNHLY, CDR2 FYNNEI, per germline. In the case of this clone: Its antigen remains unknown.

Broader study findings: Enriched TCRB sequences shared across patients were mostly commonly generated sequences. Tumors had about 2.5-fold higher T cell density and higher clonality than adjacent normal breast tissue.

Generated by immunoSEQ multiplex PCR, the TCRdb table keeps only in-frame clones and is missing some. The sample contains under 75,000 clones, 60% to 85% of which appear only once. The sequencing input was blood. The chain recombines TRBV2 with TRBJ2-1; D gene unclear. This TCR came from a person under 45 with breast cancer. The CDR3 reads CASSWTANEQFF. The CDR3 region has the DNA TGTGCCAGCAGTTGGACGGCCAATGAGCAGTTCTTC.